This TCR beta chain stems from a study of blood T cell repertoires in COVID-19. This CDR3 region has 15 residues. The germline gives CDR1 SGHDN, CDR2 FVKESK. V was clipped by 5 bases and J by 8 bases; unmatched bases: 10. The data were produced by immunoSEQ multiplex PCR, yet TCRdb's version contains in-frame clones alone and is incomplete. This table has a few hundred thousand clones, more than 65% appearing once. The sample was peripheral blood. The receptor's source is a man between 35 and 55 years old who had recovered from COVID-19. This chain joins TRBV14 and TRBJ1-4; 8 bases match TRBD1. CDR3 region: CASSTTQGAGEKLFF. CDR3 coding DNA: TGTGCCAGCAGCACTACTCAGGGGGCCGGAGAAAAACTGTTTTTT.